Below are 5 T cell receptor beta chains sequenced from a single sample in a study of regulatory T cells in long-lasting Graves disease. According to the study, TCR beta libraries were built with iRepertoire HTBI primers and CDR3-region Arm-PCR. TCRdb itself ran the multiplex PCR reads through MiXCR, one entry per CDR3 protein. The data contain about 210,000 distinct CDR3 sequences, 15% to 20% of them singletons. The time point is: newly diagnosed GD, antithyroid drugs for less than 3 months. Preparation of the TCR library used RNA extracted from PBMCs. The sample was also linked to a second study, of T cells in Graves' hyperthyroidism and ophthalmopathy.

The sample here was peripheral blood mononuclear cells (PBMCs), taken at new diagnosis, from a patient treated with antithyroid drugs. The receptors come from a woman aged 25-40 years with Graves disease.

With respect to this clonotype: This could be a read error, since a much larger clone is one nucleotide away. In this CDR3 the conserved last residue, phenylalanine or tryptophan, is missing, so a read error is likely. The rearrangement links TRBV7-9 to TRBJ2-7; 11 nucleotides agree with TRBD2. With 5 bases clipped from V and 1 base from J, the junction kept 7 bases outside the gene matches. The CDR3 contains 16 residues. Germline V CDR1 and CDR2: SEHNR, FQNEAQ (reference sequence). As DNA, the CDR3 is TGTGCCAGCAGCACAACTAGCGGGAGAGGTTCCTACGAGCAGTACCTC. Protein product: CASSTTSGRGSYEQYL.

Ten or more counts support this clonotype. The chain recombines TRBV19 with TRBJ2-4; D unclear. The ends were cut back, 7 bases at V and 1 base at J, with 14 bases in the middle. The CDR3 length is 15 residues. Germline CDR1 is LNHDA and CDR2 is SQIVND (reference sequence). CDR3 protein: CASMEWGMAKNIQYF. The CDR3 nucleotides are TGTGCCAGTATGGAGTGGGGTATGGCCAAAAACATTCAGTACTTC.

This clonotype was detected many times. The V call is TRBV12-3 or TRBV12-4, the J call TRBJ2-5, with D tentatively TRBD2 (6 bases). The CDR3 has 16 amino acids. The V gene lost 6 bases and the J gene lost 2 bases, with 19 bases spanning the gap. The chain's CDR3 is CASSSRREGVQETQYF. CDR3 DNA: TGTGCCAGCAGCTCCCGGAGGGAAGGGGTTCAAGAGACCCAGTACTTC.

This clonotype was recorded at least ten times. The chain has TRBV19 and TRBJ1-1; the match to TRBD1 covers 12 bases. V trimming: 6 bases; J trimming: 4 bases; junction bases outside the gene matches: 9. The length of the CDR3 is 16 residues. CDR1 and CDR2 from the germline V gene are LNHDA and SQIVND (reference sequence). DNA for the CDR3: TGTGCCAGTAGATGGGGACAGGGGGCGCCGGGCACTGAAGCTTTCTTT. Its protein is CASRWGQGAPGTEAFF.

This clonotype was counted many times. The chain couples TRBV24-1 to TRBJ2-1, with a weak D call TRBD2 (6 bases). CDR1 is KGHDR, CDR2 SFDVKD, per germline. The CDR3 runs to 17 residues. Trimming removed 4 bases from V and 1 base from J, with 16 bases in between. CDR3 nucleotide sequence: TGTGCCACCAGTGACCCGGGAGCAAAAGGGTCCTACAATGAGCAGTTCTTC. As protein: CATSDPGAKGSYNEQFF.